A single sample is the source of the 8 T cell receptor beta chains below, sequenced in a study of OX40 agonist ivuxolimab in advanced cancers. Only in-frame clones appear in the TCRdb table, and some are missing; sequencing was by immunoSEQ multiplex PCR. The profile shows roughly 70,000 clones, about 90% of them singletons. Material: CD4+ or CD8+ T cells sorted from blood, obtained in a trial of the OX40 agonist ivuxolimab. The origin of the receptors is an adult with an advanced solid tumor such as melanoma, head and neck, liver or kidney cancer.

Only one count was recorded for this clone. This sequence joins TRBV27 and TRBJ1-2, with a possible D match to TRBD1 (5 bases). The CDR3 length is 14 residues. Looked up from germline, CDR1 is MNHEY and CDR2 is SMNVEV (reference sequence). With 2 bases removed from V and 3 bases from J, the gap between germline ends came to 10 bases. The CDR3 DNA is TGTGCCAGCAGTTTAGGGGGGGACTACTATGGCTACACCTTC. The encoded protein is CASSLGGDYYGYTF.

This chain connects TRBV28 to TRBJ2-1; tentatively, D is TRBD2 (6 bases). The CDR3 is 16 amino acids. CDR1 and CDR2 from the germline V gene are MDHEN and SYDVKM. V was cut by 3 bases and J by 9 bases, with 21 bases left in between. As DNA, the CDR3 is TGTGCCAGCAGTTTCTTCCTAGAGCGGGCCAGTGGTGAGCAGTTCTTC. Protein sequence: CASSFFLERASGEQFF.

This chain uses TRBV7-6 with TRBJ1-1, with unresolved D. Trimming took 1 base from V and 7 from J, leaving 13 bases between them. This CDR3 contains 14 residues. From germline, CDR1 is SGHVS and CDR2 FNYEAQ. The CDR3 DNA sequence: TGTGCCAGCAGCTTAGACGCCTACGGTGGTGAAGCTTTCTTT. Protein product: CASSLDAYGGEAFF.

This chain connects TRBV28 to TRBJ2-7; no clear D gene. Germline CDR1 MDHEN, CDR2 SYDVKM. The V end lost 2 bases, the J end lost 0 bases, and 8 bases lay between the germline ends. The CDR3 length is 14 residues. CDR3 sequence reads: CASSLQVSSYEQYF. The CDR3 DNA is TGTGCCAGCAGTTTACAGGTATCCTCCTACGAGCAGTACTTC.

This chain joins TRBV5-5 and TRBJ1-1; D not resolved. Per germline, CDR1 SGHKS and CDR2 YYEKEE (reference sequence). The CDR3 consists of 12 residues. Trimming removed 4 bases at V and 3 bases at J, with 7 bases between. CDR3 sequence: CASSPEDTEAFF. As DNA, the CDR3 is TGTGCCAGCAGCCCCGAGGACACTGAAGCTTTCTTT.

The chain links TRBV7-8 to TRBJ2-7; a possible D gene is TRBD2 (5 bases). The length of the CDR3 is 14 residues. Germline CDR1 SGHVS, CDR2 FQNEAQ. Trimming took 2 bases from V and 5 from J, leaving 13 bases between them. As DNA, the CDR3 is TGTGCCAGCAGCTTAAAGATCTACGGGGACGAGCAGTACTTC. This gives the protein CASSLKIYGDEQYF.

The CDR3 coding sequence is TGTGCCAGCAGCGCAACAGGGGGAACCATCGGCTCTGGAAACACCATATATTTT. Protein product: CASSATGGTIGSGNTIYF. V and J are TRBV9 and TRBJ1-3; 8 nucleotides match TRBD1. Germline V gives CDR1 SGDLS, CDR2 YYNGEE. The trim removed 3 bases at V and 0 bases at J, leaving 11 bases unmatched. The CDR3 spans 18 residues.

The V call is TRBV12-5, the J call TRBJ2-2, with TRBD2 as a possible D gene (6 bases). V was clipped by 0 bases and J by 3 bases, with 11 bases between them. Looked up from germline, CDR1 is LGHNT and CDR2 is FRNRAP. This CDR3 is built from 16 residues. The DNA of the CDR3 is TGTGCTAGTGGTTTGGTATCCGGGGGAGACACCGGGGAGCTGTTTTTT. As protein: CASGLVSGGDTGELFF.